The T cell receptor (beta chain) under discussion was sequenced for a study of identical twins. General observations from the study: Cross-sectional statistics underpinned the conclusions; the same donors were not followed. Insertions were reduced in abundant cord blood beta clonotypes but not in memory repertoires.

On this clonotype itself: What it recognizes is unknown.

Deletions cut 1 base from V and 12 bases from J, with 18 bases between. The CDR3 loop spans 14 amino acids. Germline CDR1 and CDR2: SGHAT and FQNNGV. MiXCR was run by TCRdb on the 5' RACE reads, yielding one entry per CDR3 protein. This sample has roughly 1.6 million distinct CDR3 sequences, with roughly 35% found just once. This chain joins TRBV11-2 and TRBJ1-1, with D unresolved. The TCR sequence derives from a newborn girl in good health. Material: cord blood. CDR3 DNA sequence: TGTGCCAGCAGCTTAGCCGGTGGCGGAGTTACGACTTTCTTT. Amino acids: CASSLAGGGVTTFF.